Presented here are 23 T cell receptor beta chains from one specimen sequenced in a study of CD8 T cells in ankylosing spondylitis. TCRdb called the 5' RACE reads again in MiXCR, with one record for every CDR3 protein. The table includes about 250,000 distinct CDR3 sequences, under 20% detected once. Sequences were obtained from blood, either unsorted or a sorted T cell fraction (not recorded which). These receptors originate from a male donor with ankylosing spondylitis or in good health (not recorded which).

This clonotype was observed a few times. The rearrangement uses TRBV14 and TRBJ2-5, with D hard to call. V was pared by 3 bases and J by 1 base, with 6 bases between. The CDR3 totals 13 residues. Looked up from germline, CDR1 is SGHDN and CDR2 is FVKESK. CDR3 in DNA: TGTGCCAGCAGCCAGCCCCTCCAAGAGACCCAGTACTTC. Amino acids: CASSQPLQETQYF.

The V and J genes are TRBV29-1 and TRBJ2-2; no firm D call. V was cut by 4 bases and J by 1 base, with 10 bases left in between. The CDR3 length is 14 residues. Germline V lookup: CDR1 SQVTM, CDR2 ANQGSEA. CDR3 loop: CSVVGVLNTGELFF. CDR3 bases: TGCAGCGTTGTTGGGGTTTTGAACACCGGGGAGCTGTTTTTT.

This clonotype was observed a handful of times. The rearrangement joins TRBV7-9 to TRBJ2-7; 8 bases are a match to TRBD1. The CDR3 loop spans 13 amino acids. Per the germline V gene, CDR1 is SEHNR and CDR2 is FQNEAQ (reference sequence). The J segment lost 3 bases and the V segment lost 5 bases, leaving 3 bases of the junction unmatched. This CDR3 reads CASSTDRVYEQYF. The DNA for the CDR3 is TGTGCCAGCAGCACGGACAGGGTCTACGAGCAGTACTTC. Complete variable domain (other parts from reference TRBV7-9 and TRBJ2-7): DTGVSQNPRHKITKRGQNVTFRCDPISEHNRLYWYRQTLGQGPEFLTYFQNEAQLEKSRLLSDRFSAERPKGSFSTLEIQRTEQGDSAMYLCASSTDRVYEQYFGPGTRLTVT.

This clonotype was seen ten or more times. The chain uses TRBV4-2 and TRBJ2-7; 7 bases align to TRBD2. The CDR3 totals 16 residues. Trimming removed 2 bases from V and 2 bases from J; junction bases left unmatched: 9. Germline loops: CDR1 LGHNA, CDR2 YNFKEQ. Here the CDR3 DNA reads TGTGCCAGCAGCCAAAAGCTAGCGGAGGAGCCCTACGAGCAGTACTTC. Amino acids: CASSQKLAEEPYEQYF.

V is TRBV15 and J is TRBJ2-1, with D uncertain. Germline CDR1 LNHNV, CDR2 YYDKDF (reference sequence). V was trimmed by 4 bases and J by 2 bases, leaving 9 bases between them. The CDR3 covers 14 residues. CDR3 sequence reads: CATSKDNPYNEQFF. The CDR3, as DNA: TGTGCCACCAGCAAGGATAATCCCTACAATGAGCAGTTCTTC.

This clonotype was counted only a few times. The chain carries TRBV6-1 and TRBJ2-7; 11 bases map to TRBD1. Germline loops: CDR1 MNHNS, CDR2 SASEGT. Losses at the gene ends were 10 bases for V and 3 bases for J; bases not matched to a gene: 8. This CDR3 contains 14 residues. CDR3 protein: CATGWGTGGYEQYF. The DNA for the CDR3 is TGTGCCACCGGATGGGGGACAGGGGGCTACGAGCAGTACTTC.

CDR3 in DNA: TGCGCCAGCAGCCAAGTCGGCAGGGGGCTATACGAGCAGTACTTC. This translates into CASSQVGRGLYEQYF. The chain links TRBV4-1 to TRBJ2-7; TRBD1 agrees at 8 bases. The CDR3 runs 15 residues. After removal of 1 base from V and 4 bases from J, the junction contained 6 bases not matched to a gene. Looked up from germline, CDR1 is MGHRA and CDR2 is YSYEKL.

There are a few counts of this clonotype. This sequence joins TRBV12-3 or TRBV12-4 and TRBJ2-7, with 12 bases identical to TRBD2. The CDR3 runs 14 residues. J was trimmed by 4 bases and V by 7 bases; bases with no gene match: 5. DNA for the CDR3: TGTGCCAGCAATCTAGCGGGAGGGTTGTACGAGCAGTACTTC. It encodes CASNLAGGLYEQYF.

This chain joins TRBV4-1 and TRBJ1-1; D may be TRBD1 (6 bases). Trimming pared 3 bases from V and 0 bases from J, leaving 11 bases between. Germline values: CDR1 MGHRA, CDR2 YSYEKL. The CDR3 covers 15 residues. CDR3 amino acids: CASSHTGSLNTEAFF. The CDR3 DNA reads as TGCGCCAGCAGCCACACAGGGAGCCTGAACACTGAAGCTTTCTTT.

This clonotype was recorded many times. V and J are TRBV6-1 and TRBJ2-7; tentative D call: TRBD2 (7 bases). Germline CDR1 is MNHNS and CDR2 is SASEGT. This CDR3 is built from 13 residues. V was shortened by 7 bases and J by 2 bases, with 12 bases between the two germline ends. The CDR3 coding sequence is TGTGCCAGCAACAAGGGGGGGCCCTACGAGCAGTACTTC. This translates into CASNKGGPYEQYF.

V usage is TRBV27 and J usage is TRBJ2-1; no firm D call. The CDR3 is made up of 14 amino acids. V lost 3 bases to trimming and J lost 4 bases, with 10 bases between them. The V gene's germline CDR1 is MNHEY and CDR2 SMNVEV (reference sequence). The CDR3 DNA is TGTGCCAGCAGTTTCGAGATCCCATACAATGAGCAGTTCTTC. Amino acid sequence: CASSFEIPYNEQFF.

This clonotype was detected a few times. The rearrangement uses TRBV15 and TRBJ2-7; 7 positions match TRBD1. This CDR3 is 16 amino acids long. CDR1 LNHNV and CDR2 YYDKDF come from the germline V gene (reference sequence). J was trimmed by 2 bases and V by 0 bases; bases with no gene match: 7. The CDR3 DNA follows: TGTGCCACCAGCAGAGATCGTGTGGGACAGACCTACGAGCAGTACTTC. Translating it yields CATSRDRVGQTYEQYF.

The J gene is TRBJ2-6, the V gene TRBV29-1; TRBD1 or TRBD2 may be the D gene (5 bases each). V lost 5 bases and J 0 bases, leaving 20 bases between the germline ends. Germline CDR1 SQVTM, CDR2 ANQGSEA. This CDR3 has 18 residues. CDR3 protein: CSVLDPGPTSSGANVLTF. The DNA for the CDR3 is TGCAGCGTTCTAGATCCGGGACCGACGAGCTCTGGGGCCAACGTCCTGACTTTC.

The sample holds a few counts of this clonotype. This chain connects TRBV28 to TRBJ2-3, with a tentative D call TRBD1 (6 bases). Germline V gives CDR1 MDHEN, CDR2 SYDVKM. The V gene lost 4 bases and the J gene lost 1 base, with 12 bases spanning the gap. The CDR3 contains 15 residues. The CDR3 sequence is CASSSRGTGTDTQYF. In DNA form, the CDR3 reads TGTGCCAGCAGTTCCAGGGGTACGGGCACAGATACGCAGTATTTT. Together with reference TRBV28 and TRBJ2-3, the CDR3 gives the full variable domain: DVKVTQSSRYLVKRTGEKVFLECVQDMDHENMFWYRQDPGLGLRLIYFSYDVKMKEKGDIPEGYSVSREKKERFSLILESASTNQTSMYLCASSSRGTGTDTQYFGPGTRLTVL.

This sequence joins TRBV4-1 and TRBJ2-3; D could derive from TRBD1 or TRBD2 (5 bases each). The CDR3 contains 16 residues. Per the germline V gene, CDR1 is MGHRA and CDR2 is YSYEKL. Trimming took off 1 base at V and 8 bases at J, with 19 bases between the two ends. CDR3 protein: CASSQASTGAGGTQYF. The CDR3 bases are TGCGCCAGCAGCCAAGCCTCGACTGGGGCAGGAGGTACGCAGTATTTT.

The rearrangement joins TRBV24-1 to TRBJ2-3; D not certain. This CDR3 is built from 13 residues. CDR1 is KGHDR and CDR2 is SFDVKD in the germline V gene. V was clipped by 8 bases and J by 2 bases, with 10 bases between them. In DNA form, the CDR3 reads TGTGCCACCATGCCTGAGGACACAGATACGCAGTATTTT. It translates to CATMPEDTDTQYF.

This clonotype was detected ten times or more. V is TRBV4-2 and J is TRBJ2-1, with D unclear. Trimming pared 0 bases from V and 10 bases from J, leaving 7 bases between. Germline V gene data show CDR1 as LGHNA and CDR2 as YNFKEQ. CDR3 size: 12 residues. CDR3 in DNA: TGTGCCAGCAGCCAAGATCCAAGGGAGCAGTTCTTC. This gives the protein CASSQDPREQFF.

This clonotype was observed a few times. The rearrangement joins TRBV25-1 to TRBJ2-1, with TRBD2 matching 12 bases. Trimming removed 5 bases from V and 7 bases from J; junction bases left unmatched: 6. The CDR3 sequence is 15 residues long. Germline loops: CDR1 MGHDK, CDR2 SYGVNS. CDR3 protein: CASSPGLAGLNEQFF. CDR3 nucleotide sequence: TGTGCCAGCAGTCCGGGACTAGCGGGCCTTAATGAGCAGTTCTTC.

This clonotype has only one observation. V gene TRBV5-6 combines with J gene TRBJ2-5, with a possible D match to TRBD1 (7 bases). This CDR3 spans 15 amino acids. Germline V gene lookup returns CDR1 SGHDT and CDR2 YYEEEE. V lost 0 bases, J lost 4 bases, and 13 bases lay in between. The CDR3 nucleotides are TGTGCCAGCAGCTTGGGGCGGGACAGTCGAGAGACCCAGTACTTC. This encodes CASSLGRDSRETQYF.

The V and J genes are TRBV20-1 and TRBJ2-7; D is ambiguous. There are 14 residues in the CDR3. The ends were cut back, 6 bases at V and 2 bases at J, with 17 bases in the middle. Looked up from germline, CDR1 is DFQATT and CDR2 is SNEGSKA (reference sequence). The CDR3 sequence: CSASPEVVAYEQYF. The CDR3 DNA sequence: TGCAGTGCCTCCCCCGAGGTGGTAGCCTACGAGCAGTACTTC.

The chain couples TRBV9 to TRBJ2-2; 9 nucleotides agree with TRBD2. Germline trimming cut 4 bases from V and 2 bases from J; bases unmatched to any gene: 3. Germline V CDR1 and CDR2: SGDLS, YYNGEE. This CDR3 spans 15 amino acids. In DNA form, the CDR3 reads TGTGCCAGCAGCCAGACTAGCGGTAACACCGGGGAGCTGTTTTTT. Amino acids: CASSQTSGNTGELFF.

This clonotype was seen more than once but under ten times. The chain carries TRBV19 and TRBJ1-2; D is unclear. The germline V and J ends were trimmed by 7 bases and 4 bases, with 13 bases remaining between them. The CDR3 length is 13 residues. The V gene's germline CDR1 is LNHDA and CDR2 SQIVND (reference sequence). The CDR3 DNA reads as TGTGCCAGTACTCCTGGACCGATCTATGGCTACACCTTC. Its protein product is CASTPGPIYGYTF.

This chain joins TRBV24-1 and TRBJ2-1; D possibly matches TRBD1 or TRBD2 (6 bases each). Germline values: CDR1 KGHDR, CDR2 SFDVKD. The CDR3 length is 16 residues. V gave up 2 bases and J gave up 5 bases, with 15 bases separating them. In DNA form, the CDR3 reads TGTGCCACCAGTGATTGGGGGGCCAGTGCGGACAATGAGCAGTTCTTC. It specifies CATSDWGASADNEQFF.